These 27 T cell receptor delta chains were all obtained from the same sample, sequenced in a study of gamma delta lymphoproliferative disorders and STAT genes. TCRdb re-called clones from the multiplex PCR reads via CATT. The table has a few thousand delta-chain clones, roughly 1.2% seen once. Genomic DNA from isolated PBMCs served as the sequencing template. Source material: blood. The receptors here all came from a human donor in good health.

This clone was detected a few times. TCRdb's entry gives the protein of a much larger clone, which mismatches this DNA's translation at residue 13, likely from a read error; the protein reported here is translated from the DNA. This chain connects TRDV2 to TRDJ1, with D maybe TRDD3 (6 bases). CDR3 length: 15 amino acids. Germline V CDR1 and CDR2: GEAIGNYY, EKD. CDR3 bases: TGTGCCTGTGACATCCTGGGGACGAACACCGATAAATTCATCTTT. Translated, it gives CACDILGTNTDKFIF.

This clone was counted between two and nine times. Only one base separates this from a far larger clonotype, so it likely reflects a read error. Other DNA sequences in this sample translate to the same CDR3. The CDR3, as DNA: TGTGCTCTTGGGGAACTACGGGGTTGGTGGGGTAGAAACACCGATAAACTCATCTTT. Translating it yields CALGELRGWWGRNTDKLIF. The rearrangement uses TRDV1 and TRDJ1, with TRDD3 as a possible D gene (5 bases). Trimming cost V 0 bases and J 0 bases, with 20 bases left between them. This CDR3 is built from 19 residues. Germline CDR1 and CDR2: TSWWSYY and QGS.

On this clone: The mismatch at residue 13 between this DNA's translation and the TCRdb protein of a much larger clone likely reflects a read error; the protein shown is translated from the DNA. The rearrangement links TRDV2 to TRDJ3; TRDD3 is a possible D gene (6 bases). The CDR3 covers 18 residues. CDR1 is GEAIGNYY, CDR2 EKD, per germline. As DNA, the CDR3 is TGTGCCTGTGACCCCGCGGGGGGAAGGTCCTGGGACGCCCGACAGATGTTTTTC. Translation: CACDPAGGRSWDARQMFF.

In this sample, this clone turned up a few times. It is likely a read error: a sequence one base away is far more abundant. The chain uses TRDV2 and TRDJ1; the match to TRDD3 covers 7 bases. The germline V gene encodes CDR1 GEAIGNYY and CDR2 EKD. This CDR3 is built from 15 residues. CDR3 amino acids: CACGTLGAPREQLIF. CDR3 nucleotide sequence: TGTGCCTGTGGCACCCTGGGGGCTCCACGGGAACAACTCATCTTT.

This clone was seen a handful of times. The protein held in TCRdb is that of a much larger clone and does not match this DNA's translation at residue 7, likely because of a read error; the protein shown is translated from the DNA. V and J are TRDV2 and TRDJ1; D remains unclear. Trimming pared 2 bases from V and 1 base from J, leaving 13 bases between. The CDR3 covers 15 residues. In germline, CDR1 is GEAIGNYY, CDR2 EKD. CDR3 DNA: TGTGCCTGTGACAGCCTGAGGATTCTCACCGATAAACTCATCTTT. Protein product: CACDSLRILTDKLIF.

This clone was counted only a few times. The TCRdb protein, from a much larger clone, departs from this DNA's translation at residue 5, likely by read error; the protein shown derives from the DNA. The rearrangement links TRDV2 to TRDJ1; a weak D match, TRDD3 (6 bases). With 3 bases removed from V and 1 base from J, the gap between germline ends came to 14 bases. This CDR3 region has 15 residues. Per germline, CDR1 GEAIGNYY and CDR2 EKD. Here the CDR3 reads CACDGLGILTDKLIF. CDR3 DNA: TGTGCCTGTGACGGCCTGGGGATTCTCACCGATAAACTCATCTTT.

Concerning this clone: At the DNA level, this CDR3 is encoded by other sequences in the same sample as well. The CDR3 nucleotides are TGTGCCTGTGATCCACTGGGGGATATCATGGCTGCACAACTCTTCTTT. Translating gives CACDPLGDIMAAQLFF. The chain joins TRDV2 to TRDJ2; TRDD3 matches 11 bases. The CDR3 spans 16 residues. J was trimmed by 8 bases and V by 4 bases; bases with no gene match: 11. The germline CDR1 and CDR2 sequences are GEAIGNYY and EKD.

This clone turned up a few times. The mismatch at residue 10 between this DNA's translation and the TCRdb protein of a much larger clone likely reflects a read error; the protein shown is translated from the DNA. V is TRDV2 and J is TRDJ1; D is perhaps TRDD3 (5 bases). Germline V gene lookup returns CDR1 GEAIGNYY and CDR2 EKD. The CDR3 loop spans 18 amino acids. Trimming removed 3 bases from V and 1 base from J, with 23 bases in between. The CDR3 DNA sequence: TGTGCCTGTGACCCCCTCCAGTCGGGGGTTACTTTCACCGATAAACTCATCTTT. It specifies CACDPLQSGVTFTDKLIF.

The chain recombines TRDV2 with TRDJ3, with 8 bases that match TRDD3. The CDR3 length is 19 residues. CDR1 GEAIGNYY and CDR2 EKD come from the germline V gene. Unmatched junction bases numbered 7, after V lost 0 bases and J lost 1 base. The DNA for the CDR3 is TGTGCCTGTGACACCGAATTCGCTGGGGGATCCTGGGACACCCGACAGATGTTTTTC. Its translation: CACDTEFAGGSWDTRQMFF.

Notes on this clone: It differs at one base from a far larger clone, so likely a read error. The chain employs TRDV1 and TRDJ1, with TRDD3 matching over 9 bases. Per the germline V gene, CDR1 is TSWWSYY and CDR2 is QGS. Trimming took 0 bases from V and 3 from J; bases not matched to a gene: 14. The CDR3 has 19 amino acids. CDR3 in DNA: TGTGCTCTTGGGGAACTACGTCTGGGGGATTACTATTACGCCGATAAACTCATCTTT. Its protein is CALGELRLGDYYYADKLIF.

A few counts support this clone. TCRdb attributes to this sequence the protein of a much larger clone, which differs from the DNA translation at residue 8; a read error is likely, and the protein displayed is translated from the DNA. This sequence joins TRDV2 and TRDJ1; D unclear. The V gene lost 0 bases and the J gene lost 0 bases, with 10 bases spanning the gap. The CDR3 sequence is 15 residues long. The germline V gene encodes CDR1 GEAIGNYY and CDR2 EKD. The DNA of the CDR3 is TGTGCCTGTGACACCGTTTCGAGGCACACCGATAAACTCATCTTT. Translating it yields CACDTVSRHTDKLIF.

About this clone: It differs at one base from a far larger clone, so likely a read error. Additional DNA sequences in this sample encode the identical CDR3. The CDR3 region is CACDANWGILGSWDTRQMFF. CDR3 bases: TGTGCCTGTGATGCCAACTGGGGGATACTGGGCTCCTGGGACACCCGACAGATGTTCTTC. The rearrangement links TRDV2 to TRDJ3; 12 positions match TRDD3. The CDR3 spans 20 residues. Germline V gives CDR1 GEAIGNYY, CDR2 EKD.

Comment on this clone: This likely reflects a read error, since a far larger clone is one base away. The same CDR3 can be traced to other DNA sequences in this sample. This chain uses TRDV2 with TRDJ1; 7 bases align to TRDD3. Germline CDR1 GEAIGNYY, CDR2 EKD. This CDR3 contains 17 residues. J lost 0 bases, V lost 3 bases, and 12 bases had no gene match. CDR3 nucleotide sequence: TGTGCCTGTGACCCCGTAACTGGGGCCCCGTACACCGATAAACTCATCTTT. Translating gives CACDPVTGAPYTDKLIF.

No V gene was called, and the J gene is TRDJ1; the table calls TRDD3, which could not be checked here. CDR3 length: 14 amino acids. Here the CDR3 reads CACDTLNGGYALIF. CDR3 bases: TGTGCCTGTGACACGCTAAATGGGGGATACGCGCTCATCTTT.

This clone turned up a few times. With only one base between it and a far larger clone, this is likely a read error. Other DNA sequences within the sample encode an identical CDR3. This rearrangement joins TRDV2 to TRDJ3, with 9 bases lining up with TRDD3. J gave up 1 base and V 0 bases, and 12 bases lay outside the gene matches. In germline, CDR1 is GEAIGNYY, CDR2 EKD. The CDR3 runs 21 residues. Here the CDR3 DNA reads TGTGCCTGTGACACCGTATCTGGGGGATCCGAAAGTTCCTGGGACACCCGACAGATGTTTTTC. Amino acid sequence: CACDTVSGGSESSWDTRQMFF.

Concerning this clone: This is likely an artifact of a read error, given a far larger clone one base away. V gene TRDV2 combines with J gene TRDJ1; 12 nucleotides line up with TRDD3. Germline loops: CDR1 GEAIGNYY, CDR2 EKD. V was pared by 0 bases and J by 3 bases, with 31 bases of the junction left unmatched. CDR3 size: 25 residues. The CDR3 spells CACDTVSTPPWVLGDTVATPDKLIF. CDR3 bases: TGTGCCTGTGACACCGTATCTACCCCTCCTTGGGTACTGGGGGATACAGTTGCTACTCCCGATAAACTCATCTTT.

A note on this clone: This DNA's translation differs at residue 5 from TCRdb's protein, which comes from a much larger clone; a read error is likely, and the protein shown is translated from the DNA. The chain employs TRDV2 and TRDJ1; 12 bases agree with TRDD3. Unmatched junction bases numbered 11, after V lost 3 bases and J lost 4 bases. Germline lookup yields CDR1 GEAIGNYY and CDR2 EKD. The CDR3 has 17 residues. The CDR3 nucleotides are TGTGCCTGTGACTCCGAATTCGCTGGGGGATACGGCGATAAACTCATCTTT. Protein sequence: CACDSEFAGGYGDKLIF.

This clone is deemed medium-sized. V and J are TRDV1 and TRDJ2; weak D call: TRDD3 (7 bases). The germline gives CDR1 TSWWSYY, CDR2 QGS. The CDR3 sequence is 22 residues long. V was shortened by 3 bases and J by 0 bases, with 29 bases between the two germline ends. CDR3 sequence reads: CALGEKIPKSRGIRTLTAQLFF. CDR3 bases: TGTGCTCTTGGGGAGAAAATTCCTAAAAGTCGGGGGATCCGAACTTTGACAGCACAACTCTTCTTT.

This clone was counted between two and nine times. The amino acid sequence in TCRdb belongs to a much larger clone and departs from this DNA's translation at residue 11, likely a sequencing read error; the sequence shown is translated from the DNA. This rearrangement joins TRDV2 to TRDJ1; tentative D call: TRDD3 (5 bases). The V end was cut by 3 bases, the J end by 1 base, with 20 bases between. The germline V gene has CDR1 GEAIGNYY and CDR2 EKD. The CDR3 loop spans 17 amino acids. The DNA for the CDR3 is TGTGCCTGTGACGGTATGACGCTGCTGGGTACCACCGATAAACTCATCTTT. Translation gives CACDGMTLLGTTDKLIF.

With regard to this clone: The amino acid sequence in TCRdb belongs to a much larger clone and departs from this DNA's translation at residue 4, likely a sequencing read error; the sequence shown is translated from the DNA. V gene TRDV2 combines with J gene TRDJ1, with TRDD3 matching 13 bases. The CDR3 runs 20 residues. CDR1 is GEAIGNYY and CDR2 is EKD in the germline V gene. V shed 6 bases and J 2 bases; nucleotides not matched to a gene: 20. The CDR3 here is CACNDSFRTGGYAGTDKLIF. In nucleotides, the CDR3 is TGTGCCTGTAACGACTCTTTCCGTACTGGGGGATACGCGGGAACCGATAAACTCATCTTT.

This clone rates as large (0.1 to 1%). Different DNA sequences within this sample yield the same CDR3. The V gene is TRDV2, the J gene TRDJ1; TRDD3 matches 8 bases. CDR1 and CDR2 (germline): GEAIGNYY, EKD. The CDR3 covers 16 residues. V gave up 3 bases and J gave up 0 bases; unmatched junction bases: 8. As DNA, the CDR3 is TGTGCCTGTGACCCACTGGGGGTTCCGTACACCGATAAACTCATCTTT. Its protein is CACDPLGVPYTDKLIF.

Concerning this clone: This sequence is one base from a far larger clone and is likely a read error. The same CDR3 also results from other DNA sequences found in this sample. V is TRDV2 and J is TRDJ1; 10 nucleotides match TRDD3. The CDR3 has 14 amino acids. The V gene's germline CDR1 is GEAIGNYY and CDR2 EKD. CDR3 residues: CACDSWGISDKLIF. The DNA of the CDR3 is TGCGCCTGTGACAGCTGGGGGATAAGCGATAAACTCATCTTT.

A word on this clone: TCRdb lists the protein of a much larger clone for this DNA, which differs at residue 3, so this is likely a read error; the protein given here is translated from the DNA itself. The chain employs TRDV2 and TRDJ1; 8 nucleotides align to TRDD3. The length of the CDR3 is 18 residues. In germline, CDR1 is GEAIGNYY, CDR2 EKD. The CDR3 sequence: CAYDNMWGIPRLSDKLIF. The DNA for the CDR3 is TGTGCCTATGACAACATGTGGGGGATTCCAAGACTCTCCGATAAACTCATCTTT.

Points on this clone: TCRdb has a much larger clone's protein, which differs at residue 9 from the translation of this DNA, likely because of a read error; what is shown is the protein translated from the DNA. The chain recombines TRDV2 with TRDJ1, with 8 nucleotides matching TRDD3. V was pared by 3 bases and J by 1 base, with 9 bases of the junction left unmatched. There are 16 residues in the CDR3. In germline, CDR1 is GEAIGNYY, CDR2 EKD. CDR3: CACDALLGVTTDKLIF. The CDR3 DNA reads TGTGCCTGTGACGCTTTACTGGGGGTTACCACCGATAAACTCATCTTT.

Regarding this clone: This likely stems from a read error, as it lies one base from a far larger clone. Different DNA sequences within this sample yield the same CDR3. The chain joins TRDV2 to TRDJ3; 9 positions match TRDD3. Germline CDR1 and CDR2: GEAIGNYY and EKD. The CDR3 spans 20 residues. Here the CDR3 DNA reads TGTGCCTGTGACCCTGTACTGGGGGAAGCCTACTCCTGGGACACCCGACAGATGTTTTTT. It yields the protein CACDPVLGEAYSWDTRQMFF.

A word on this clone: TCRdb's protein, taken from a much larger clone, differs from this DNA's translation at residue 4, likely owing to a read error; the protein displayed comes from the DNA. The CDR3 DNA sequence: TGTGCCTGTGGCACCGTTACTACTGGGGGATACGCGGGGCAGACCGATAAACTCATCTTT. Translating it yields CACGTVTTGGYAGQTDKLIF. V and J are TRDV2 and TRDJ1; 13 bases agree with TRDD3. The germline gives CDR1 GEAIGNYY, CDR2 EKD. This CDR3 has 20 amino acids.

With regard to this clone: The TCRdb record carries a much larger clone's protein, which differs from this DNA's translation at residue 3; a read error is the likely cause, and the protein listed here is the DNA translation. Other DNA sequences in this specimen translate into the identical CDR3. The chain employs TRDV2 and TRDJ3, with TRDD3 as a possible D gene (6 bases). The CDR3 is 18 residues long. Germline CDR1 is GEAIGNYY and CDR2 is EKD. The CDR3 sequence is CAYDPAGGRSWDTRQMFF. Here the CDR3 DNA reads TGTGCCTATGACCCCGCGGGGGGAAGGTCCTGGGACACCCGACAGATGTTTTTC.